This is a list of T cell receptor beta chains from one sample in a study of shared clonotypes between healthy human individuals. TCRdb's copy holds only in-frame clones and misses some; the assay was immunoSEQ multiplex PCR. The table has roughly 2.1 million clones, just over 90% seen once. Source material: naive CD8+ T cells from PBMCs. The receptors come from a young man in good health. Some clones in this sample may be carry-over from other donors' samples. Both conserved end residues are trimmed from each CDR3. The order of the fields is V gene, CDR3 protein.

>TRBV4-2
ASSQGYGETQY
>TRBV2
ASSVTVEGVFSNQPQH
>TRBV13
ASSPDMRAEAF
>TRBV11-2
ASSPISGNIYNEQF
>TRBV27
ASSLILSGANVLT
>TRBV29-1
SVEDPQVGDYEQY
>TRBV18
ASSPPYGMVGYT
>TRBV11-2
ASSLKGAAKNIQY
>TRBV9
ASSAGGNTEAF
>TRBV7-2
ASSTPGGHYNEQF
>TRBV5-6
ASSLSGLNEQF
>TRBV29-1
SVVDTQINYGYT
>TRBV5-1
ASSPAPSGRSDTQY
>TRBV7-8
ASSPTTGGSSYNEQF
>TRBV5-1
ASSSDPYEQY
>TRBV4-1
ASSPPLDSTAYNEQF
>TRBV5-4
ASSSDRGLYEQY
>TRBV28
ASSLLPIVAGGYEQY
>TRBV19
ASRARERRSTGELF
>TRBV5-1
ASSLGLTYEQY
>TRBV27
ASSFGPFYEQY
>TRBV9
ASSAEGQSSYEQY
>TRBV6-5
ASSYSPGYNEQF
>TRBV4-1
ASSQDRPSGTYEQY
>TRBV7-3
ASSLTAQSGANVLT
>TRBV27
ASSPQGRGTEAF
>TRBV28
ASSSMGRLNQETQY